Below are 24 T cell receptor beta chains sequenced from a single sample in a study of blood T cell repertoires in COVID-19. TCRdb's table, derived via immunoSEQ multiplex PCR, lists solely in-frame clones and lacks some. Among approximately 400,000 clones listed, 88% were seen once. The specimen sequenced was PBMCs or T cells enriched from blood (not recorded which). Source of these receptors: a young woman who had recovered from COVID-19.

This clone was seen only a few times. The chain recombines TRBV29-1 with TRBJ1-2, with TRBD1 as a possible D gene (6 bases). CDR3 length: 15 residues. From germline, CDR1 is SQVTM and CDR2 ANQGSEA. V was shortened by 0 bases and J by 8 bases, with 19 bases between the two germline ends. This chain's CDR3 is CSVEEGDRSARGYTF. For the CDR3, the DNA is TGCAGCGTTGAAGAAGGCGACAGGTCGGCGAGGGGCTACACCTTC. The variable domain in full, completed from reference TRBV29-1 and TRBJ1-2, reads SAVISQKPSRDICQRGTSLTIQCQVDSQVTMMFWYRQQPGQSLTLIATANQGSEATYESGFVIDKFPISRPNLTFSTLTVSNMSPEDSSIYLCSVEEGDRSARGYTFGSGTRLTVV.

The CDR3 DNA reads as TGTGCCATCAGTGAGCAGGACTATGGCTACACCTTC. It codes for CAISEQDYGYTF. The rearrangement uses TRBV10-3 and TRBJ1-2; D call uncertain. Trimming removed 2 bases from V and 3 bases from J, with 4 bases in between. Per germline, CDR1 ENHRY and CDR2 SYGVKD. The length of the CDR3 is 12 residues.

This clone was seen once. This chain joins TRBV30 and TRBJ2-2, with TRBD1 identical over 9 bases. V gave up 5 bases and J gave up 3 bases; unmatched junction bases: 7. This CDR3 spans 15 amino acids. Per the germline V gene, CDR1 is GTSNPN and CDR2 is SVGIG (reference sequence). Written as DNA, the CDR3 is TGTGCCTGGGGTAGACAGGGGGTTGACACCGGGGAGCTGTTTTTT. Translation gives CAWGRQGVDTGELFF.

The chain links TRBV5-1 to TRBJ1-3, with TRBD1 matching over 7 bases. J was trimmed by 2 bases and V by 2 bases; bases with no gene match: 4. Looked up from germline, CDR1 is SGHRS and CDR2 is YFSETQ. This CDR3 contains 15 residues. Here the CDR3 DNA reads TGCGCCAGCAGCTTATCCGGGACAGCTGGAAACACCATATATTTT. Residues: CASSLSGTAGNTIYF.

The rearrangement joins TRBV5-1 to TRBJ1-1, with D perhaps TRBD1 (6 bases). CDR1 and CDR2 (germline): SGHRS, YFSETQ. This CDR3 spans 16 amino acids. V was trimmed by 7 bases and J by 0 bases, leaving 19 bases between them. The DNA of the CDR3 is TGCGCCAGCTTCCTCGACACAGGGCCCATGAACACTGAAGCTTTCTTT. It encodes CASFLDTGPMNTEAFF.

The chain joins TRBV5-4 to TRBJ2-7; weak D call: TRBD1 (7 bases). CDR3 length equals 15 residues. V was cut by 6 bases and J by 2 bases, with 18 bases left in between. From germline, CDR1 is SGHNT and CDR2 YYREEE (reference sequence). CDR3: CASTIGGGRAYEQYF. The CDR3 bases are TGTGCCAGCACAATCGGAGGGGGCCGCGCCTACGAGCAGTACTTC.

The genes are TRBV5-1 and TRBJ2-3; maybe TRBD2 (6 bases). CDR3 length: 15 residues. With 2 bases removed from V and 6 bases from J, the gap between germline ends came to 16 bases. Looked up from germline, CDR1 is SGHRS and CDR2 is YFSETQ. The CDR3 DNA is TGCGCCAGCAGCTTAAGGAGGGGCCTCTTGGATACGCAGTATTTT. It codes for CASSLRRGLLDTQYF.

V is TRBV30 and J is TRBJ1-1, with TRBD1 as a possible D gene (5 bases). The V gene lost 0 bases and the J gene lost 5 bases, with 13 bases spanning the gap. Germline values: CDR1 GTSNPN, CDR2 SVGIG (reference sequence). CDR3 size: 14 residues. CDR3 region: CAWSVLGGSTEAFF. CDR3 nucleotide sequence: TGTGCCTGGAGTGTCTTGGGGGGATCGACTGAAGCTTTCTTT.

This clone was seen just once. V is TRBV7-3 and J is TRBJ2-7, with D possibly matching TRBD1 (6 bases). V shed 3 bases and J shed 3 bases, with 9 bases lying between them. In germline, CDR1 is SGHTA, CDR2 FQGTGA. This CDR3 contains 13 residues. This CDR3 reads CASSFGRGYEQYF. The CDR3 nucleotides are TGTGCCAGCAGCTTCGGCAGGGGCTACGAGCAGTACTTC.

This rearrangement joins TRBV7-2 to TRBJ2-7; D is perhaps TRBD2 (6 bases). The CDR3 runs to 14 residues. V was pared by 4 bases and J by 0 bases, with 10 bases between. Germline CDR1 reads SGHTA; CDR2 reads FQGNSA. CDR3 amino acids: CASSSGVHSYEQYF. In DNA form, the CDR3 reads TGTGCCAGCAGCTCGGGGGTACACTCCTACGAGCAGTACTTC.

The chain combines TRBV4-3 with TRBJ2-5; D perhaps matches TRBD2 (5 bases). Germline lookup yields CDR1 LGHNA and CDR2 YSLEER. Trimming left V 1 base short and J 0 bases short, with 12 bases between. CDR3 length: 16 residues. The CDR3 region is CASSQAREHYQETQYF. The CDR3 DNA reads TGCGCCAGCAGCCAAGCCCGGGAACACTACCAAGAGACCCAGTACTTC.

The chain couples TRBV27 to TRBJ2-1; TRBD2 matches 11 bases. With 3 bases clipped from V and 7 bases from J, the junction kept 8 bases outside the gene matches. From germline, CDR1 is MNHEY and CDR2 SMNVEV (reference sequence). The CDR3 consists of 16 residues. The CDR3 loop is CASSFTRLAGRNEQFF. CDR3 DNA sequence: TGTGCCAGCAGTTTTACCCGACTAGCGGGGCGGAATGAGCAGTTCTTC.

The count of this clone is one. The chain carries TRBV7-2 and TRBJ1-3; D not resolved. Trimming stripped 6 bases from V and 0 bases from J, with 9 bases between. This CDR3 contains 14 residues. Germline CDR1 reads SGHTA; CDR2 reads FQGNSA. This CDR3 reads CASSNIPSGNTIYF. The CDR3 region has the DNA TGTGCCAGCAGTAACATCCCCTCTGGAAACACCATATATTTT.

This clone was picked up one time. The gene calls are TRBV6-5 and TRBJ2-7; D is undetermined. V was pared by 2 bases and J by 6 bases, with 11 bases between. This CDR3 spans 13 amino acids. Looked up from germline, CDR1 is MNHEY and CDR2 is SVGAGI. The CDR3: CASSYANPGEQYF. The CDR3, as DNA: TGTGCCAGCAGTTACGCCAATCCAGGCGAGCAGTACTTC.

The gene calls are TRBV3-1 (or the pseudogene TRBV3-2) and TRBJ2-2; D is undetermined. The germline gives CDR1 LGHDT, CDR2 YNNKEL (reference sequence). The CDR3 sequence is 17 residues long. V dropped 0 bases and J dropped 0 bases, with 11 bases sitting between them. The CDR3 is CASSQDETQTNTGELFF. The DNA for the CDR3 is TGTGCCAGCAGCCAAGATGAGACACAGACGAACACCGGGGAGCTGTTTTTT.

The J gene is TRBJ2-7, the V gene TRBV7-9; D is undetermined. Trimming pared 1 base from V and 1 base from J, leaving 14 bases between. Germline V CDR1 and CDR2: SEHNR, FQNEAQ (reference sequence). The CDR3 is 16 amino acids. The CDR3 reads CASSLVGATPSYEQYF. CDR3 nucleotide sequence: TGTGCCAGCAGCTTAGTCGGTGCGACTCCGTCCTACGAGCAGTACTTC.

This chain connects TRBV27 to TRBJ1-2, with D maybe TRBD1 (6 bases). Trimming pared 5 bases from V and 4 bases from J, leaving 11 bases between. Germline assignment: CDR1 MNHEY and CDR2 SMNVEV (reference sequence). The CDR3 covers 13 residues. The CDR3: CASSHTGIYGYTF. The DNA of the CDR3 is TGTGCCAGCAGTCATACAGGGATCTATGGCTACACCTTC.

The V gene is TRBV9, the J gene TRBJ1-1; 7 bases are shared with TRBD1. Trimming at V came to 0 bases and at J to 4 bases, leaving 9 bases not matched to a gene. The CDR3 loop spans 16 amino acids. CDR1 and CDR2 from the germline V gene are SGDLS and YYNGEE. This chain's CDR3 is CASSVAISGGFTEAFF. The CDR3 region has the DNA TGTGCCAGCAGCGTAGCTATTTCAGGGGGGTTCACTGAAGCTTTCTTT.

The rearrangement joins TRBV5-1 to TRBJ2-7; D might be TRBD1 (5 bases). The germline V gene encodes CDR1 SGHRS and CDR2 YFSETQ. Trimming stripped 2 bases from V and 0 bases from J, with 6 bases between. CDR3 length: 13 residues. Written as DNA, the CDR3 is TGCGCCAGCAGCTTCGACAGCTCCTACGAGCAGTACTTC. Protein sequence: CASSFDSSYEQYF. The full variable domain, with the rest looked up from reference TRBV5-1 and TRBJ2-7, is KAGVTQTPRYLIKTRGQQVTLSCSPISGHRSVSWYQQTPGQGLQFLFEYFSETQRNKGNFPGRFSGRQFSNSRSEMNVSTLELGDSALYLCASSFDSSYEQYFGPGTRLTVT.

The chain links TRBV5-6 to TRBJ1-1; unclear D gene. V lost 0 bases and J lost 7, with 13 bases in between. The CDR3 totals 14 residues. Looked up from germline, CDR1 is SGHDT and CDR2 is YYEEEE. The CDR3 region is CASSLDAGSGEAFF. CDR3 nucleotides: TGTGCCAGCAGCTTGGACGCGGGTTCGGGTGAAGCTTTCTTT.

The V call is TRBV10-3, the J call TRBJ1-2; a possible D gene is TRBD1 (5 bases). CDR1 is ENHRY, CDR2 SYGVKD, per germline. CDR3 size: 14 residues. Trimming shortened V by 6 bases and J by 4 bases, and 15 bases separated the two germline ends. The CDR3 nucleotides read TGTGCCATCAGCCATTCGACAGCTATCTATGGCTACACCTTC. This translates into CAISHSTAIYGYTF.

The V and J genes are TRBV19 and TRBJ2-1; 8 nucleotides match TRBD2. The length of the CDR3 is 15 residues. CDR1 is LNHDA and CDR2 is SQIVND in the germline V gene (reference sequence). The ends lost 3 bases at V and 6 bases at J; junction bases unmatched: 7. In DNA form, the CDR3 reads TGTGCCAGTAGTATCCATTGGACTAGCCTCAATGAGCAGTTCTTC. The encoded protein is CASSIHWTSLNEQFF.

This clone came up once. This rearrangement joins TRBV29-1 to TRBJ1-2; 8 nucleotides line up with TRBD1. The CDR3 extends over 13 amino acids. V shed 4 bases, J shed 6 bases, and the junction held 7 bases outside the gene matches. Germline V CDR1 and CDR2: SQVTM, ANQGSEA. The CDR3 spells CSVAPQDRDGYTF. The CDR3, as DNA: TGCAGCGTTGCGCCGCAGGACAGGGATGGCTACACCTTC.

The chain links TRBV15 to TRBJ1-2; D is unresolved. CDR3 size: 13 residues. Germline V gene sequence: CDR1 LNHNV, CDR2 YYDKDF (reference sequence). V was clipped by 5 bases and J by 0 bases, with 7 bases between them. CDR3 nucleotides: TGTGCCACCAGCCGTGCGGCTAACTATGGCTACACCTTC. Protein: CATSRAANYGYTF.